This T cell receptor beta chain was observed in a study of beta chain features in type 1 diabetes. Study at large: The samples had approximately 100,000,000 sorted cells examined in all. Findings and limits, study-wide: All four CD4+ subsets of Type 1 diabetes patients contained TCRB CDR3s that were moderately but significantly shorter. PCR might favor shorter templates, but any such skew would affect patients and controls equally. Within patients, naive, central memory and Treg TCRB repertoires seemed more similar than within healthy donors.

All of the isolated RNA was reverse transcribed, so expressed TCRB transcripts were sequenced. TCRdb's copy holds only in-frame clones and misses some; the assay was immunoSEQ multiplex PCR. The sample lists hundreds of thousands of clones; under 15% were seen once. Germline CDR1 and CDR2: SEHNR and FQNEAQ (reference sequence). V was clipped by 5 bases and J by 2 bases, with 17 bases between them. The CDR3 loop spans 16 amino acids. Regarding this clone: Its antigen is undetermined.

The chain has TRBV7-9 and TRBJ2-3, with D hard to call. The clonotype comes from a man younger than 35 with type 1 diabetes. Sequences were obtained from naive CD4+ T cells from blood. CDR3 protein: CASSLQWAEYTDTQYF. CDR3 coding DNA: TGTGCCAGCAGCCTGCAATGGGCAGAGTACACAGATACGCAGTATTTT. Variable domain in full (rest from reference TRBV7-9 and TRBJ2-3): DTGVSQNPRHKITKRGQNVTFRCDPISEHNRLYWYRQTLGQGPEFLTYFQNEAQLEKSRLLSDRFSAERPKGSFSTLEIQRTEQGDSAMYLCASSLQWAEYTDTQYFGPGTRLTVL.